One and the same sample provided the 22 T cell receptor beta chains below, sequenced in a study of T-cell memory formation after mild COVID-19. TCRdb called the 5' RACE reads again in MiXCR, with one record for every CDR3 protein. This table has tens of thousands of distinct CDR3 sequences, 6.1% appearing once. The sample comprised PBMCs or a T cell subset sorted from them (not recorded which). All receptors derive from an adult who had mild COVID-19 (a few samples of this study predate the infection). Cell type and time point are not known.

By share, this clonotype ranks as medium-sized (0.01 to 0.1%). This chain joins TRBV10-3 and TRBJ2-7, with 8 bases that match TRBD1. CDR1 is ENHRY and CDR2 is SYGVKD in the germline V gene. J lost 5 bases, V lost 0 bases, and 6 bases had no gene match. The CDR3 sequence is 15 residues long. CDR3 sequence: CAISESNRGSDEQYF. The CDR3 nucleotides read TGTGCCATCAGTGAGTCGAACAGGGGGTCCGACGAGCAGTACTTC.

This clonotype was found many times. The rearrangement joins TRBV7-9 to TRBJ2-4; TRBD2 agrees at 7 bases. The CDR3 runs to 20 residues. V lost 1 base to trimming and J lost 1 base; unmatched junction nucleotides: 16. Looked up from germline, CDR1 is SEHNR and CDR2 is FQNEAQ (reference sequence). The CDR3 bases are TGTGCCAGCAGCTTAGTGGGGGAGGGCAGAATTGGAGGCGCCAAAAACATTCAGTACTTC. Protein product: CASSLVGEGRIGGAKNIQYF.

By sample fraction, this clonotype is medium-sized. V gene TRBV7-2 combines with J gene TRBJ1-5; TRBD1 agrees at 12 bases. The CDR3 runs to 15 residues. Trimming removed 5 bases from V and 6 bases from J; junction bases left unmatched: 5. Germline loops: CDR1 SGHTA, CDR2 FQGNSA. The chain's CDR3 is CASSQGQGAGQPQHF. DNA for the CDR3: TGTGCCAGCAGCCAGGGACAGGGGGCAGGTCAGCCCCAGCATTTT.

This clonotype was observed at least ten times. The CDR3 sequence is CASSLGHNPSTDTQYF. The CDR3 coding sequence is TGCGCCAGCAGCCTCGGACACAACCCTAGCACAGATACGCAGTATTTT. V gene TRBV5-1 combines with J gene TRBJ2-3; TRBD1 might be the D (5 bases). The CDR3 runs to 16 residues. Germline CDR1 is SGHRS and CDR2 is YFSETQ. V gave up 4 bases and J gave up 0 bases, with 15 bases separating them.

This chain uses TRBV4-1 with TRBJ1-2, with a weak D call TRBD1 (5 bases). CDR3 length: 14 amino acids. CDR1 is MGHRA and CDR2 is YSYEKL in the germline V gene. V gave up 3 bases and J gave up 8 bases, with 16 bases separating them. The chain's CDR3 is CASSQAGSLFGYTF. The CDR3 DNA is TGCGCCAGCAGCCAGGCAGGGAGCCTTTTCGGCTACACCTTC.

This clonotype was seen ten or more times. The gene calls are TRBV3-1 and TRBJ2-7, with unresolved D. This CDR3 contains 13 residues. The germline V gene has CDR1 LGHDT and CDR2 YNNKEL (reference sequence). Trimming stripped 1 base from V and 3 bases from J, with 7 bases between. The CDR3 DNA reads as TGTGCCAGCAGCCAAGGGCTAGGCTACGAGCAGTACTTC. Translated, it gives CASSQGLGYEQYF.

As to this clonotype: With a much larger clone just one base away, this may be a read error. The chain recombines TRBV7-2 with TRBJ2-7; 7 bases line up with TRBD1. CDR1 and CDR2 from the germline V gene are SGHTA and FQGNSA. The CDR3 totals 12 residues. CDR3 amino acids: CASSPTGSEQDF. The CDR3 coding sequence is TGTGCCAGCAGCCCGACAGGGTCCGAGCAGGACTTC.

This sequence joins TRBV19 and TRBJ1-2, with no clear D. Per germline, CDR1 LNHDA and CDR2 SQIVND (reference sequence). V lost 3 bases, J lost 4 bases, and 12 bases lay in between. The CDR3 covers 14 residues. The CDR3 DNA sequence: TGTGCCAGTAGTATGAGTTCAGAAACCTATGGCTACACCTTC. This codes for CASSMSSETYGYTF.

The chain combines TRBV9 with TRBJ2-7, with 10 bases lining up with TRBD2. J lost 2 bases, V lost 1 base, and 3 bases had no gene match. Germline CDR1 is SGDLS and CDR2 is YYNGEE. CDR3 size: 15 residues. This chain's CDR3 is CASSVTSGTAYEQYF. The CDR3 nucleotides read TGTGCCAGCAGCGTAACTAGCGGGACGGCCTACGAGCAGTACTTC.

In its sample, this clonotype was seen many times. The chain uses TRBV7-2 and TRBJ2-1, with D hard to call. The CDR3 spans 11 residues. Germline loops: CDR1 SGHTA, CDR2 FQGNSA. Trimming removed 5 bases at V and 4 bases at J, with 3 bases between. DNA for the CDR3: TGTGCCAGCAGCACATACAATGAGCAGTTCTTC. Translation: CASSTYNEQFF.

This clonotype was detected many times. The CDR3 bases are TGTGCCACCAGTGATCCGGGCAGACAAGAGACCCAGTACTTC. It encodes CATSDPGRQETQYF. The V call is TRBV24-1, the J call TRBJ2-5; D is unresolved. The length of the CDR3 is 14 residues. Germline V lookup: CDR1 KGHDR, CDR2 SFDVKD. The V gene lost 3 bases and the J gene lost 2 bases, with 9 bases spanning the gap.

This clonotype has a handful of counts. V and J are TRBV29-1 and TRBJ1-2, with TRBD1 identical over 9 bases. The germline V gene has CDR1 SQVTM and CDR2 ANQGSEA. Losses at the gene ends were 6 bases for V and 7 bases for J; bases not matched to a gene: 6. The CDR3 runs to 12 residues. The CDR3 DNA reads as TGCAGCGTGGGACAGGGAATGAGTGGCTACACCTTC. Its protein product is CSVGQGMSGYTF.

At least ten counts were recorded for this clonotype. The chain is built from TRBV5-1 and TRBJ1-1; D is unresolved. The CDR3 is 15 residues long. V lost 0 bases, J lost 0 bases, and 9 bases lay in between. CDR1 SGHRS and CDR2 YFSETQ come from the germline V gene. CDR3 loop: CASSLETDMNTEAFF. CDR3 bases: TGCGCCAGCAGCTTGGAAACAGATATGAACACTGAAGCTTTCTTT.

This clonotype was seen only a few times. The chain links TRBV18 to TRBJ2-7, with D unresolved. V was pared by 4 bases and J by 7 bases, with 20 bases between. CDR3 size: 15 residues. Germline loops: CDR1 KGHSH, CDR2 LQKENI. The CDR3 region has the DNA TGTGCCAGCTCACACGCCGCCGGCCCTCCTAGGGAGCAGTACTTC. Its translation is CASSHAAGPPREQYF.

This clonotype was seen at least ten times. The V call is TRBV20-1, the J call TRBJ2-1, with no clear D. Germline CDR1 DFQATT, CDR2 SNEGSKA (reference sequence). The CDR3 covers 11 residues. V dropped 1 base and J dropped 8 bases, with 6 bases sitting between them. CDR3 sequence (DNA): TGCAGTGCTAGAGTCAGCCATGAGCAGTTCTTC. It specifies CSARVSHEQFF.

This chain links TRBV15 with TRBJ2-2; no firm D call. V was shortened by 7 bases and J by 3 bases, with 15 bases between the two germline ends. The CDR3 is 15 amino acids. CDR1 is LNHNV and CDR2 is YYDKDF in the germline V gene (reference sequence). CDR3 loop: CATKNPSLHTGELFF. The CDR3 nucleotides read TGTGCCACCAAGAACCCATCACTACACACCGGGGAGCTGTTTTTT. Based on the CDR3 plus reference TRBV15 and TRBJ2-2, the full variable domain is DAMVIQNPRYQVTQFGKPVTLSCSQTLNHNVMYWYQQKSSQAPKLLFHYYDKDFNNEADTPDNFQSRRPNTSFCFLDIRSPGLGDTAMYLCATKNPSLHTGELFFGEGSRLTVL.

This clonotype appeared many times. The chain links TRBV12-3 or TRBV12-4 to TRBJ2-5, with a possible D match to TRBD1 (6 bases). CDR3 length: 14 residues. Trimming pared 6 bases from V and 5 bases from J, leaving 16 bases between. CDR3 nucleotide sequence: TGTGCCAGCAGACCGGGGACACCAAGGGAGACCCAGTACTTC. Its translation: CASRPGTPRETQYF.

This clonotype came up many times. This chain joins TRBV3-1 and TRBJ2-1, with a weak D call TRBD1 (6 bases). The CDR3 spans 15 residues. V lost 2 bases and J lost 3, with 11 bases in between. Germline V CDR1 and CDR2: LGHDT, YNNKEL (reference sequence). CDR3: CASSQQTGHYNEQFF. Here the CDR3 DNA reads TGTGCCAGCAGCCAACAGACGGGACACTACAATGAGCAGTTCTTC.

This clonotype appeared a few times. V is TRBV20-1 and J is TRBJ2-1, with TRBD2 identical over 12 bases. The CDR3 is 16 amino acids. The trim removed 1 base at V and 3 bases at J, leaving 4 bases unmatched. Germline V CDR1 and CDR2: DFQATT, SNEGSKA (reference sequence). CDR3 amino acids: CSARGWTSGNYNEQFF. CDR3 DNA: TGCAGTGCTAGAGGTTGGACTAGCGGGAACTACAATGAGCAGTTCTTC.

This clonotype came up a few times. The V and J genes are TRBV3-1 and TRBJ1-2, with D possibly matching TRBD1 (6 bases). The CDR3 is 13 amino acids. Between the trimmed V and J ends, which lost 4 bases and 6 bases, there was a span of 12 bases. Germline V gene data show CDR1 as LGHDT and CDR2 as YNNKEL (reference sequence). DNA of the CDR3: TGTGCCAGCAGCCCCCTTAGGGGGGATGGCTACACCTTC. It codes for CASSPLRGDGYTF.

This chain links TRBV9 with TRBJ1-1, with 7 bases lining up with TRBD1. The CDR3 is 17 residues long. Trimming took 3 bases from V and 2 from J; bases not matched to a gene: 13. Germline V gene lookup returns CDR1 SGDLS and CDR2 YYNGEE. CDR3 nucleotides: TGTGCCAGCAGCGCCGCAAGGGACAGTCTATCCAACACTGAAGCTTTCTTT. This translates into CASSAARDSLSNTEAFF.

This clonotype came up a few times. The chain links TRBV5-1 to TRBJ1-1; possibly TRBD1 for D (5 bases). The CDR3 sequence is 13 residues long. Germline CDR1 and CDR2: SGHRS and YFSETQ. V was shortened by 8 bases and J by 1 base, with 12 bases between the two germline ends. DNA for the CDR3: TGCGCCAGTACCCGGGACCCGAACACTGAAGCTTTCTTT. Protein sequence: CASTRDPNTEAFF.